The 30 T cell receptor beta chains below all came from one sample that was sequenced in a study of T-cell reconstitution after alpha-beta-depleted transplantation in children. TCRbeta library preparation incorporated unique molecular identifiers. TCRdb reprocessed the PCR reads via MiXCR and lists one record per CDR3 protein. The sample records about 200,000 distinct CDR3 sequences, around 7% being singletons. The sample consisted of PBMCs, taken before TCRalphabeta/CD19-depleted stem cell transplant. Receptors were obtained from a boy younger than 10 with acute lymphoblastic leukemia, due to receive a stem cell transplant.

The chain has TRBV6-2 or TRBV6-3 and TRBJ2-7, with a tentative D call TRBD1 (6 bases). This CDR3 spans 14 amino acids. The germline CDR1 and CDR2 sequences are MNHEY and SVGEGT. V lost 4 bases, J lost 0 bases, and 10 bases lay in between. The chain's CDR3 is CASSWDKTSYEQYF. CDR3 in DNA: TGTGCCAGCAGTTGGGACAAGACCTCCTACGAGCAGTACTTC.

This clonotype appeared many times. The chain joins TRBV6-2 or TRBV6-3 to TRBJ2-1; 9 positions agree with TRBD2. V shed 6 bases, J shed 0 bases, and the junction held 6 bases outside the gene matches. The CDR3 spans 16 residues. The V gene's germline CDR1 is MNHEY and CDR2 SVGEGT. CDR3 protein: CASRRTSDYSYNEQFF. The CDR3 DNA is TGTGCCAGCAGGCGGACTAGCGATTACTCCTACAATGAGCAGTTCTTC.

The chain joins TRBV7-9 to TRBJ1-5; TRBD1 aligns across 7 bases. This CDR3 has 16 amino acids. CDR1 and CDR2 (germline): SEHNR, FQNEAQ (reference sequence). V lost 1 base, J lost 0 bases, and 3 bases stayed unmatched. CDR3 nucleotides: TGTGCCAGCAGCTTAGTTACAGGGGCTAGCAATCAGCCCCAGCATTTT. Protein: CASSLVTGASNQPQHF.

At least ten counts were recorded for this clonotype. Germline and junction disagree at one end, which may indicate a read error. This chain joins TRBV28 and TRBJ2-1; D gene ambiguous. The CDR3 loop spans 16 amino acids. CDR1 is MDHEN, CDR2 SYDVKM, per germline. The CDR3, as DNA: TGTGCCAGCAGTTTGGGCGTTACGGCGGTCTCTGATGAGCAGTTTTTC. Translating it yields CASSLGVTAVSDEQFF.

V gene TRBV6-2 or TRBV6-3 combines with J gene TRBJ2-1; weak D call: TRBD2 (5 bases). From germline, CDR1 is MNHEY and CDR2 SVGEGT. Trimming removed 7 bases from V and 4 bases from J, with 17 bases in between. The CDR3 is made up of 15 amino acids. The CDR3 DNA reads TGTGCCAGCACACCGCCGAGGGTACAATACAATGAGCAGTTCTTC. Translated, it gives CASTPPRVQYNEQFF.

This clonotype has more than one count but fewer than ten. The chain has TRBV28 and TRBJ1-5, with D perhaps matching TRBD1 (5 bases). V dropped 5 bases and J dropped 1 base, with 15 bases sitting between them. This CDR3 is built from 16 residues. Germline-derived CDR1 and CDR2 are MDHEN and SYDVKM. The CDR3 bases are TGTGCCAGCAGTCCGGGCGGGGGGTGGAGCAATCAGCCCCAGCATTTT. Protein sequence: CASSPGGGWSNQPQHF. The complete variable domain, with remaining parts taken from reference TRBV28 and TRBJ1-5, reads DVKVTQSSRYLVKRTGEKVFLECVQDMDHENMFWYRQDPGLGLRLIYFSYDVKMKEKGDIPEGYSVSREKKERFSLILESASTNQTSMYLCASSPGGGWSNQPQHFGDGTRLSIL.

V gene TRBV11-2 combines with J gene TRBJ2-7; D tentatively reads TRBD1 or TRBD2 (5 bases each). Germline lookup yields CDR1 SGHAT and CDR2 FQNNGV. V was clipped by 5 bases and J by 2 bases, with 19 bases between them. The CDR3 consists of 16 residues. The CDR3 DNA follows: TGTGCCAGCAGCATCCTAAAATCACGGGGACCCTACGAGCAGTACTTC. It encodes CASSILKSRGPYEQYF.

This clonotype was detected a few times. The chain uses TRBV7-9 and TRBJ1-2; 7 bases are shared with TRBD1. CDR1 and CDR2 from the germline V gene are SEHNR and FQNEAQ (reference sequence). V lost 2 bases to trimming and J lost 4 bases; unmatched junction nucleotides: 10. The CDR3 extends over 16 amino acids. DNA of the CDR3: TGTGCCAGCAGCTTATCAGGGGGGGGACTCTTCTATGGCTACACCTTC. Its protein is CASSLSGGGLFYGYTF. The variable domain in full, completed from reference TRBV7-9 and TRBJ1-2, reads DTGVSQNPRHKITKRGQNVTFRCDPISEHNRLYWYRQTLGQGPEFLTYFQNEAQLEKSRLLSDRFSAERPKGSFSTLEIQRTEQGDSAMYLCASSLSGGGLFYGYTFGSGTRLTVV.

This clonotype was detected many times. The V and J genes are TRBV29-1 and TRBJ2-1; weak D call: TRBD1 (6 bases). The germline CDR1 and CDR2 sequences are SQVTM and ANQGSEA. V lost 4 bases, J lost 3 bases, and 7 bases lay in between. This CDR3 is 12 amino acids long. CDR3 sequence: CSVGDNYNEQFF. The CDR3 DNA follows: TGCAGCGTTGGGGACAACTACAATGAGCAGTTCTTC.

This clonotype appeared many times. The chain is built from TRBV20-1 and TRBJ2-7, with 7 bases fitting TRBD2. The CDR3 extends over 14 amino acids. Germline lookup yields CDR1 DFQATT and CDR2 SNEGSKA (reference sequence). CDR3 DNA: TGCAGGGACTCCTTCTCGGCGGGAGCGGGAGAGCAGTACTTC. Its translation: CRDSFSAGAGEQYF.

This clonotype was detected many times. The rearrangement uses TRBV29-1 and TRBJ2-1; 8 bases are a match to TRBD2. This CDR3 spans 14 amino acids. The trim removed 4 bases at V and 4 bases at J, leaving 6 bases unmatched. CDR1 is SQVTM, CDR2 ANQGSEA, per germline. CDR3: CSVGGTSSYNEQFF. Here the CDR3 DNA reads TGCAGCGTTGGGGGGACTAGTTCTTACAATGAGCAGTTCTTC.

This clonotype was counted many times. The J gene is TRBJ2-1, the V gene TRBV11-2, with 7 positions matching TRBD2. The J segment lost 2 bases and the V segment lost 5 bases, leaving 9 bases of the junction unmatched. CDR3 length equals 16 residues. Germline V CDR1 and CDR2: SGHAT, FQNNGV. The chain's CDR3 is CASSPLRGRAYNEQFF. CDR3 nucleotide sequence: TGTGCCAGCAGCCCCCTTCGCGGGAGAGCCTACAATGAGCAGTTCTTC.

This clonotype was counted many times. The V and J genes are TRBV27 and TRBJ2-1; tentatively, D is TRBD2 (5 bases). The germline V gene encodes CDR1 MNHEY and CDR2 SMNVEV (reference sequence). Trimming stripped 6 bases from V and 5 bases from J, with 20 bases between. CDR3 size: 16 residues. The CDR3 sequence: CASSLWGSGPNNEQFF. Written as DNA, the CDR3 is TGTGCCAGCAGCCTCTGGGGAAGCGGTCCTAACAATGAGCAGTTCTTC.

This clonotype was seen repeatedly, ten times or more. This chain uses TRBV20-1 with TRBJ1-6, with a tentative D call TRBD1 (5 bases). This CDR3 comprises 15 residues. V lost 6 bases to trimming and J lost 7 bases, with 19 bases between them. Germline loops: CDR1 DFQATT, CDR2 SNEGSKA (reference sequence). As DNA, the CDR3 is TGCAGTGCGTTCCGGGACGCCGGGCCCAATTCACCCCTCCACTTT. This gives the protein CSAFRDAGPNSPLHF.

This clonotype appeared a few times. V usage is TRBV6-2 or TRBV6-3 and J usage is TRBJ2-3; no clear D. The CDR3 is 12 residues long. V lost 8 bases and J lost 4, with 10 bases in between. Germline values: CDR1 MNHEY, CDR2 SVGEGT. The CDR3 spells CASVSPADTQYF. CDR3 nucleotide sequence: TGTGCCAGCGTCTCTCCGGCAGATACGCAGTATTTT.

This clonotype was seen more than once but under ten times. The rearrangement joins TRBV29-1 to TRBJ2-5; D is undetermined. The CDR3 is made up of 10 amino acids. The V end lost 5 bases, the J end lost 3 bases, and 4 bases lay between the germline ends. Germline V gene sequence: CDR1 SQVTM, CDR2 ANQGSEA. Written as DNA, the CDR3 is TGCAGCGTTACTAAAGAGACCCAGTACTTC. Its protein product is CSVTKETQYF.

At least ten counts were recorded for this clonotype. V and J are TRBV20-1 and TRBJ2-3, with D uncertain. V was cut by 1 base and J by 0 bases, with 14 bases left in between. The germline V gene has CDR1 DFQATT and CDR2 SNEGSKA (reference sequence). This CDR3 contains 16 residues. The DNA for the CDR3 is TGCAGTGCTAGAGCCCCCCGAATAAGGAGCACAGATACGCAGTATTTT. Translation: CSARAPRIRSTDTQYF.

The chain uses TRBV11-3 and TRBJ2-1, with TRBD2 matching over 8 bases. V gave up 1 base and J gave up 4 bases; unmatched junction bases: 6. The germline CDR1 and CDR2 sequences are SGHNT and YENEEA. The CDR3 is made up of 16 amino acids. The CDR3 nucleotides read TGTGCCAGCAGCTTAGGGATGGCGGGAGGATACAATGAGCAGTTCTTC. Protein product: CASSLGMAGGYNEQFF.

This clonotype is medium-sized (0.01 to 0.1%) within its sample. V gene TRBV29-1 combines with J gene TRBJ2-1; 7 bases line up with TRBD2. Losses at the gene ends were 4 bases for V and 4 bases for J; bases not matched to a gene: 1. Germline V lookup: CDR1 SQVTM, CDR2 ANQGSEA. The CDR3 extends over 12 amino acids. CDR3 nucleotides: TGCAGCGTTGTTAGCGGGTACAATGAGCAGTTCTTC. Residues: CSVVSGYNEQFF.

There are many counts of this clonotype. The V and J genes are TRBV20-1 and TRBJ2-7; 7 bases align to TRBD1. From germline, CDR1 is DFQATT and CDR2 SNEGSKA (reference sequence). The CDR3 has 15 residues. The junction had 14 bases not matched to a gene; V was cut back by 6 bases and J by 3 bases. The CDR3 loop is CSAVNGQDVYYEQYF. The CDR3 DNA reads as TGCAGTGCCGTAAACGGACAGGACGTTTACTACGAGCAGTACTTC.

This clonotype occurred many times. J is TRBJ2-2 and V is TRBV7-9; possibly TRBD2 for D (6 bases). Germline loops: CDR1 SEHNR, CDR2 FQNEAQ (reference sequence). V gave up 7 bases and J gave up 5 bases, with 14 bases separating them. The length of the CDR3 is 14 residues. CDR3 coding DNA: TGTGCCAGCACCCCTATGCTAGCGACCGGGGAGCTGTTTTTT. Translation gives CASTPMLATGELFF.

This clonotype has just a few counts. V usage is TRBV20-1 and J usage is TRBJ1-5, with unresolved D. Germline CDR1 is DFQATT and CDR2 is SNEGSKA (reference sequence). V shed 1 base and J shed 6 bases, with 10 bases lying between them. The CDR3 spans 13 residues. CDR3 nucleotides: TGCAGTGCTAGAGTGGGAGGTGTTCAGCCCCAGCATTTT. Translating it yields CSARVGGVQPQHF.

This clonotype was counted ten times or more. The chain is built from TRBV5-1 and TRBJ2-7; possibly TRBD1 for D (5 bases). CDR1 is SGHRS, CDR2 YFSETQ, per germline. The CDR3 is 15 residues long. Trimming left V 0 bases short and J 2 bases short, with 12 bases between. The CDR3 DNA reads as TGCGCCAGCAGCTTGGCCCAGGGTCGACCCTACGAGCAGTACTTC. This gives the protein CASSLAQGRPYEQYF.

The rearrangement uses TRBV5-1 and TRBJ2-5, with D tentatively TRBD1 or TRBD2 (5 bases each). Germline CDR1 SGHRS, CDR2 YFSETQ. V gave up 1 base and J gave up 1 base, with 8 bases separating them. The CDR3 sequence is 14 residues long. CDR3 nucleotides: TGCGCCAGCAGCTTGTCTGGGGGCCAAGAGACCCAGTACTTC. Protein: CASSLSGGQETQYF.

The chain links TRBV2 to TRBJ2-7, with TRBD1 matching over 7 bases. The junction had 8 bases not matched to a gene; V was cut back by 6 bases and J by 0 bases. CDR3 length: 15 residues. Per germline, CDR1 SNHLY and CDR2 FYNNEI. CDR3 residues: CASRETGPLSYEQYF. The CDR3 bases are TGTGCCAGCAGGGAGACAGGGCCCCTCTCCTACGAGCAGTACTTC. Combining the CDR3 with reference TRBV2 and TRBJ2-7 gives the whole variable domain EPEVTQTPSHQVTQMGQEVILRCVPISNHLYFYWYRQILGQKVEFLVSFYNNEISEKSEIFDDQFSVERPDGSNFTLKIRSTKLEDSAMYFCASRETGPLSYEQYFGPGTRLTVT.

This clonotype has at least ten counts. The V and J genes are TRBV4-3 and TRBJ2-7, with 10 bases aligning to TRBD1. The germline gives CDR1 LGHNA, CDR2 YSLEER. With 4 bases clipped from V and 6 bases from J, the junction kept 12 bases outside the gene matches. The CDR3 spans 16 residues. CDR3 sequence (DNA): TGCGCCAGCAGCCTCCACCGGGACAGGGGTTTTTTCGAGCAGTACTTC. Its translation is CASSLHRDRGFFEQYF.

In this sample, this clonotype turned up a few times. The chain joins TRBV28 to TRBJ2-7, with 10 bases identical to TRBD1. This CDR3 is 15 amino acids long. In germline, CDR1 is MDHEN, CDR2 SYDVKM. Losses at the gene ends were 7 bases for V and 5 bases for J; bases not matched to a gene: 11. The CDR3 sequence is CASIKPGQGLHEQYF. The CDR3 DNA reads TGTGCCAGCATTAAACCGGGACAGGGGCTTCACGAGCAGTACTTC.

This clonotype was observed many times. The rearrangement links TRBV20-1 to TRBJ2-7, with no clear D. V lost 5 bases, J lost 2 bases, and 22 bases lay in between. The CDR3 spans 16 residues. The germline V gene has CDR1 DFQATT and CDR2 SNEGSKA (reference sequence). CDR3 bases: TGCAGTGCTTCCACACCCCGCCCCTCGGCCCCCTACGAGCAGTACTTC. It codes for CSASTPRPSAPYEQYF.

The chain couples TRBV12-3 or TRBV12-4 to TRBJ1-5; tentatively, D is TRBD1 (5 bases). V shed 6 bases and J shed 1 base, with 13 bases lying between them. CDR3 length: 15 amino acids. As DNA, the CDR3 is TGTGCCAGCAGCCTCAACGGGGGAAGCAATCAGCCCCAGCATTTT. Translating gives CASSLNGGSNQPQHF.

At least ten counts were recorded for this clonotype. CDR3 DNA: TGCGCCAGCAGCGTGACAGGGATGTGGAATGGCTACACCTTC. It is translated as CASSVTGMWNGYTF. The genes are TRBV5-1 and TRBJ1-2; 7 bases are shared with TRBD1. CDR3 size: 14 residues. Unmatched junction bases numbered 9, after V lost 4 bases and J lost 6 bases. Germline loops: CDR1 SGHRS, CDR2 YFSETQ.